This T cell receptor beta chain emerged from a study of cytomegalovirus exposure and HLA in healthy donors. Whole-study context: From HLA-typed donors, an early data release held about 92 million unique TCRs. Findings of the study overall: Reported performance of the classifier showed diagnosis of cytomegalovirus status with high specificity and sensitivity. Sequences of the TCR beta chain were said to predict the HLA-A and HLA-B alleles of most subjects accurately. Differences between HLA loci emerged in a later analysis of TCR association rates, with DRB1 most and HLA-C fewest.

It was with 60 Vbeta and 13 Jbeta primers that the PCR ran. Sequenced by immunoSEQ multiplex PCR; TCRdb stores in-frame clones only, minus some. Here the sample spans over 200,000 clones, 82% being singletons. The CDR3 is 13 residues long. The germline V gene has CDR1 MDHEN and CDR2 SYDVKM. V shed 5 bases, J shed 4 bases, and the junction held 3 bases outside the gene matches. As concerns this clone: The antigen is unknown.

The receptor comes from a woman in her thirties or forties in good health and CMV-seropositive. The sample was PBMCs. The genes are TRBV28 and TRBJ2-3; 7 nucleotides agree with TRBD2. CDR3 bases: TGTGCCAGCAGTACGGGAGGTCCAGATACGCAGTATTTT. Translated: CASSTGGPDTQYF.